This T cell receptor (beta chain) is drawn from a study of blood T cells in healthy people across ages. Overall study results and limits: TCR beta diversity, measured per million T cells, fell in a roughly linear way with age.

The germline gives CDR1 DFQATT, CDR2 SNEGSKA (reference sequence). The V gene end was trimmed by 1 base and the J gene end by 4 bases; junction bases not matched to a gene: 8. The CDR3 totals 16 residues. With respect to this clonotype: Its cognate antigen is unknown.

Combining a sample-barcoded 5' primer with a J-beta primer mix, a second PCR ran for about 7 to 11 cycles. One entry per CDR3 protein results from TCRdb running MiXCR on the 5' RACE reads. The table includes about 1,800,000 distinct CDR3 sequences, roughly 27% detected once. The sample consisted of blood. V and J are TRBV20-1 and TRBJ2-5, with 11 bases identical to TRBD2. The sequence was obtained from a woman aged 25 to 39 in good health. In DNA, the CDR3 is TGCAGTGCTAGAGTAGGAGTAGCGGGGGGGCTAGAGACCCAGTACTTC. Its protein product is CSARVGVAGGLETQYF.